What follows is one T cell receptor (beta chain) and its context. Its antigen is currently unknown. The sample belongs to a study of somatic mutations in cytotoxic T cells in rheumatoid arthritis. Study details: Patients gave 30 ml EDTA peripheral blood immediately after diagnosis, prior to starting treatment.

The CDR3 is 14 amino acids. The germline gives CDR1 MNHEY, CDR2 SMNVEV (reference sequence). V shed 2 bases, J shed 6 bases, and the junction held 4 bases outside the gene matches. Whole-study results and caveats: Just what the expanded CD8+ clones targeted, in terms of antigens, remained unknown.

Produced via immunoSEQ multiplex PCR; TCRdb's table is partial and in-frame only. This table holds 13,000 or so clones, around 78% found once. Material for sequencing was CD8+ T cells sorted from blood. V and J are TRBV27 and TRBJ2-7, with 10 bases aligning to TRBD2. This TCR was sampled from an adult with rheumatoid arthritis. The CDR3: CASSLASGRSEQYF. CDR3 bases: TGTGCCAGCAGTTTAGCTAGCGGGAGAAGCGAGCAGTACTTC.